Below are 2 T cell receptor beta chains sequenced from a single sample in a study of cytomegalovirus exposure and HLA in healthy donors. Researchers ran the PCR with 60 Vbeta and 13 Jbeta primers. Only in-frame clones appear in the TCRdb table, and some are missing; sequencing was by immunoSEQ multiplex PCR. The sample data list more than 25,000 clones. The specimen was PBMCs. The receptors derive from a man younger than 45 in good health and CMV-seronegative.

The CDR3 protein is CASSPWSAAREQYF. The CDR3 DNA follows: TGTGCCAGTTCACCCTGGAGTGCGGCGCGAGAGCAGTACTTC. J is TRBJ2-7 and V is TRBV19; D is ambiguous. From germline, CDR1 is LNHDA and CDR2 SQIVND (reference sequence). CDR3 length: 14 amino acids. The V end was cut by 8 bases, the J end by 7 bases, with 21 bases between. Filled out from reference TRBV19 and TRBJ2-7, the complete variable domain reads DGGITQSPKYLFRKEGQNVTLSCEQNLNHDAMYWYRQDPGQGLRLIYYSQIVNDFQKGDIAEGYSVSREKKESFPLTVTSAQKNPTAFYLCASSPWSAAREQYFGPGTRLTVT.

The genes are TRBV10-3 and TRBJ1-1; 9 positions match TRBD1. The CDR3 has 15 amino acids. The junction had 4 bases not matched to a gene; V was cut back by 2 bases and J by 3 bases. Germline CDR1 is ENHRY and CDR2 is SYGVKD. The CDR3 nucleotides read TGTGCCATCAGTGAGGTCACAGGGGGCTACACTGAAGCTTTCTTT. This codes for CAISEVTGGYTEAFF.